Below are 30 T cell receptor beta chains sequenced from a single sample in a study of blood T cell repertoires in COVID-19. Method: immunoSEQ multiplex PCR; TCRdb's copy keeps in-frame clones and lacks some. Altogether roughly 20,000 clones are present, 85% to 90% being singletons, with the ten largest covering 8.5% to 14%. The sequenced material came from peripheral blood. These receptors originate from a human donor in a cohort sampled during active COVID-19.

There are a few counts of this clone. The chain carries TRBV6-1 and TRBJ1-1; D is unresolved. The germline gives CDR1 MNHNS, CDR2 SASEGT. This CDR3 spans 14 amino acids. The V gene lost 2 bases and the J gene lost 0 bases, with 7 bases spanning the gap. CDR3 nucleotide sequence: TGTGCCAGCAGTGAACCCAACATGAACACTGAAGCTTTCTTT. Its protein is CASSEPNMNTEAFF.

The rearrangement uses TRBV9 and TRBJ2-3, with TRBD2 matching over 12 bases. Germline CDR1 is SGDLS and CDR2 is YYNGEE. V lost 0 bases and J lost 2; bases outside the gene matches: 4. The CDR3 sequence is 17 residues long. The CDR3 protein is CASSVGTSGAYTDTQYF. In nucleotides, the CDR3 is TGTGCCAGCAGCGTAGGGACTAGCGGGGCCTACACAGATACGCAGTATTTT.

The chain recombines TRBV7-2 with TRBJ2-7, with D tentatively TRBD1 (6 bases). This CDR3 has 13 residues. V dropped 2 bases and J dropped 4 bases, with 9 bases sitting between them. Per germline, CDR1 SGHTA and CDR2 FQGNSA. Here the CDR3 reads CASSLTGQYEQYF. Written as DNA, the CDR3 is TGTGCCAGCAGCTTAACCGGACAGTACGAGCAGTACTTC.

The CDR3 sequence is CASSLSATANTGELFF. Here the CDR3 DNA reads TGTGCCAGCTCACTATCAGCGACGGCGAACACCGGGGAGCTGTTTTTT. The V gene is TRBV18, the J gene TRBJ2-2, with no clear D. The CDR3 covers 16 residues. The ends were cut back, 4 bases at V and 0 bases at J, with 12 bases in the middle. Germline CDR1 is KGHSH and CDR2 is LQKENI. Using reference TRBV18 and TRBJ2-2 for the parts outside the CDR3, the full variable domain is NAGVMQNPRHLVRRRGQEARLRCSPMKGHSHVYWYRQLPEEGLKFMVYLQKENIIDESGMPKERFSAEFPKEGPSILRIQQVVRGDSAAYFCASSLSATANTGELFFGEGSRLTVL.

This rearrangement joins TRBV2 to TRBJ2-5, with 12 bases identical to TRBD2. Germline V gene lookup returns CDR1 SNHLY and CDR2 FYNNEI. The CDR3 runs to 16 residues. V was pared by 5 bases and J by 1 base, with 5 bases of the junction left unmatched. The CDR3 DNA sequence: TGTGCCAGCAGTCCGACTAGCGGGGGATTCCAAGAGACCCAGTACTTC. Amino acids: CASSPTSGGFQETQYF. The entire variable domain, with the rest obtained from reference TRBV2 and TRBJ2-5, is as follows: EPEVTQTPSHQVTQMGQEVILRCVPISNHLYFYWYRQILGQKVEFLVSFYNNEISEKSEIFDDQFSVERPDGSNFTLKIRSTKLEDSAMYFCASSPTSGGFQETQYFGPGTRLLVL.

This chain connects TRBV19 to TRBJ2-1; 8 nucleotides match TRBD1. Germline CDR1 and CDR2: LNHDA and SQIVND (reference sequence). V lost 7 bases, J lost 2 bases, and 10 bases stayed unmatched. This CDR3 is 16 amino acids long. The CDR3 DNA is TGTGCCAGTACGGGGTCGGCAGGGGGCACCTACAATGAGCAGTTCTTC. Translating it yields CASTGSAGGTYNEQFF.

The chain couples TRBV4-1 to TRBJ2-7; 7 bases are shared with TRBD1. V dropped 6 bases and J dropped 2; count of bases not matched to a gene: 4. Germline CDR1 MGHRA, CDR2 YSYEKL. CDR3 length: 13 amino acids. CDR3 sequence: CASSRDSTYEQYF. In nucleotides, the CDR3 is TGCGCCAGCAGTCGGGACAGTACCTACGAGCAGTACTTC.

This chain connects TRBV4-2 to TRBJ2-5; 9 nucleotides agree with TRBD2. The V gene end was trimmed by 3 bases and the J gene end by 5 bases; junction bases not matched to a gene: 10. The germline V gene has CDR1 LGHNA and CDR2 YNFKEQ. CDR3 length: 16 amino acids. CDR3 sequence: CASSQGVRGGRETQYF. The CDR3 nucleotides read TGTGCCAGCAGCCAGGGGGTGCGGGGGGGTAGGGAGACCCAGTACTTC.

The rearrangement joins TRBV9 to TRBJ1-4; D uncertain. With 0 bases removed from V and 0 bases from J, the gap between germline ends came to 9 bases. Germline V lookup: CDR1 SGDLS, CDR2 YYNGEE. CDR3 length: 16 residues. The CDR3 DNA sequence: TGTGCCAGCAGCGTAGCTTTGAGCGCAACTAATGAAAAACTGTTTTTT. It is translated as CASSVALSATNEKLFF.

The rearrangement joins TRBV19 to TRBJ1-2; D is undetermined. The CDR3 covers 15 residues. The V gene lost 5 bases and the J gene lost 5 bases, with 18 bases spanning the gap. Germline-derived CDR1 and CDR2 are LNHDA and SQIVND (reference sequence). The CDR3 spells CASSASREPPYGYTF. DNA for the CDR3: TGTGCCAGTAGTGCTTCCCGGGAGCCGCCTTATGGCTACACCTTC.

The CDR3 DNA reads TGTGCCGGCGGGGGGGGGCCTGGTGAAAAACTGTTTTTT. It codes for CAGGGGPGEKLFF. The genes are TRBV10-3 and TRBJ1-4; the D gene is possibly TRBD1 (6 bases). The ends were cut back, 11 bases at V and 7 bases at J, with 17 bases in the middle. The CDR3 has 13 amino acids. CDR1 is ENHRY and CDR2 is SYGVKD in the germline V gene.

The chain is built from TRBV6-6 and TRBJ1-3, with no clear D. CDR1 is MNHNY and CDR2 is SVGAGI in the germline V gene (reference sequence). V lost 5 bases, J lost 0 bases, and 11 bases lay in between. The CDR3 extends over 15 amino acids. The CDR3 is CASSQDGVSGNTIYF. CDR3 in DNA: TGTGCCAGCAGTCAAGACGGGGTCTCTGGAAACACCATATATTTT.

The J gene is TRBJ2-5, the V gene TRBV5-4, with 10 bases fitting TRBD1. V lost 5 bases and J lost 7; bases outside the gene matches: 8. The CDR3 is 14 amino acids. Per germline, CDR1 SGHNT and CDR2 YYREEE (reference sequence). The CDR3 spells CASRAGTGVGTQYF. The CDR3 bases are TGTGCCAGCAGGGCCGGGACAGGGGTAGGGACCCAGTACTTC.

The chain has TRBV30 and TRBJ1-2, with D possibly matching TRBD1 (5 bases). The V and J ends lost 3 bases and 2 bases respectively, with 13 bases between them. Per germline, CDR1 GTSNPN and CDR2 SVGIG (reference sequence). CDR3 length equals 14 residues. CDR3: CAWRRWGGNYGYTF. The CDR3 DNA is TGTGCCTGGAGGCGGTGGGGGGGGAACTATGGCTACACCTTC.

This chain connects TRBV30 to TRBJ2-1; the D gene is possibly TRBD2 (6 bases). CDR1 is GTSNPN, CDR2 SVGIG, per germline (reference sequence). The CDR3 spans 15 residues. V lost 3 bases, J lost 4 bases, and 16 bases lay in between. The CDR3 spells CAWRIAGLIYNEQFF. Written as DNA, the CDR3 is TGTGCCTGGAGGATTGCGGGACTGATATACAATGAGCAGTTCTTC.

The chain joins TRBV18 to TRBJ2-3, with D hard to call. Germline V gene lookup returns CDR1 KGHSH and CDR2 LQKENI. The CDR3 is 13 residues long. Trimming pared 7 bases from V and 0 bases from J, leaving 8 bases between. The CDR3 bases are TGTGCCAGCTACGGGTCGAGCACAGATACGCAGTATTTT. Protein product: CASYGSSTDTQYF.

This clone was recorded a few times. The sample contains more than one DNA sequence encoding this CDR3. The chain couples TRBV12-3 or TRBV12-4 to TRBJ1-1; D is uncertain. CDR3 length: 13 amino acids. V dropped 3 bases and J dropped 1 base, with 6 bases sitting between them. The CDR3 nucleotides read TGTGCCAGCAGTTTGGGCCCGAACACTGAAGCTTTCTTT. Translation: CASSLGPNTEAFF.

The chain has TRBV15 and TRBJ2-3, with D unresolved. The CDR3 sequence is 15 residues long. Per the germline V gene, CDR1 is LNHNV and CDR2 is YYDKDF (reference sequence). Trimming removed 1 base at V and 2 bases at J, with 10 bases between. For the CDR3, the DNA is TGTGCCACCAGCAGAGCCCACTTATACACAGATACGCAGTATTTT. Translated: CATSRAHLYTDTQYF.

This clone was recorded a few times. The rearrangement joins TRBV5-1 to TRBJ1-6; D gene uncertain. V lost 1 base to trimming and J lost 0 bases, with 11 bases between them. Germline V gene lookup returns CDR1 SGHRS and CDR2 YFSETQ. The CDR3 is 17 residues long. CDR3 sequence: CASSLSPGSSYNSPLHF. Written as DNA, the CDR3 is TGCGCCAGCAGCTTGTCTCCGGGGAGCTCCTATAATTCACCCCTCCACTTT.

The gene calls are TRBV19 and TRBJ2-7; 11 bases fit TRBD2. In germline, CDR1 is LNHDA, CDR2 SQIVND (reference sequence). CDR3 length: 16 residues. With 5 bases clipped from V and 3 bases from J, the junction kept 9 bases outside the gene matches. In DNA form, the CDR3 reads TGTGCCAGTAGTGCGATTACTAGCGGGGGCCTCTACGAGCAGTACTTC. This sequence encodes CASSAITSGGLYEQYF.

The V and J genes are TRBV2 and TRBJ1-6, with 12 bases aligning to TRBD1. Per germline, CDR1 SNHLY and CDR2 FYNNEI. V lost 5 bases to trimming and J lost 10 bases; unmatched junction nucleotides: 6. The CDR3 extends over 15 amino acids. CDR3: CASSTGTGGESPLHF. CDR3 DNA: TGTGCCAGCAGTACCGGGACAGGGGGCGAATCACCCCTCCACTTT.

The chain recombines TRBV2 with TRBJ2-3, with unresolved D. The V gene's germline CDR1 is SNHLY and CDR2 FYNNEI. The length of the CDR3 is 11 residues. V lost 4 bases to trimming and J lost 8 bases, with 7 bases between them. In DNA, the CDR3 is TGTGCCAGCAGTGGAGGTGGTACGCAGTATTTT. It specifies CASSGGGTQYF.

CDR3 nucleotides: TGTGCCAGCAGCCTCGGACTAGACCTCTACAATGAGCAGTTCTTC. It is translated as CASSLGLDLYNEQFF. The V call is TRBV6-5, the J call TRBJ2-1; 7 bases align to TRBD2. This CDR3 region has 15 residues. V dropped 6 bases and J dropped 3; count of bases not matched to a gene: 8. Germline V gene sequence: CDR1 MNHEY, CDR2 SVGAGI.

This clone is medium-sized (0.01 to 0.1%) by share. The CDR3 coding sequence is TGTGCCAGTAGTCCTCCTAGGGGAAGGGGACAGCCCCAGCATTTT. This sequence encodes CASSPPRGRGQPQHF. V usage is TRBV19 and J usage is TRBJ1-5; a weak D match, TRBD1 (5 bases). This CDR3 spans 15 amino acids. Per the germline V gene, CDR1 is LNHDA and CDR2 is SQIVND (reference sequence). V lost 5 bases and J 7 bases, leaving 18 bases between the germline ends.

The chain recombines TRBV7-9 with TRBJ2-7; D is perhaps TRBD2 (6 bases). Germline CDR1 and CDR2: SEHNR and FQNEAQ (reference sequence). Trimming stripped 0 bases from V and 4 bases from J, with 13 bases between. The CDR3 consists of 15 residues. CDR3 loop: CASSLAPPREYEQYF. For the CDR3, the DNA is TGTGCCAGCAGCTTAGCGCCGCCCCGGGAGTACGAGCAGTACTTC.

This clone was observed a single time. Compared with germline, one end of the junction differs, possibly owing to a read error. The rearrangement joins TRBV12-3 or TRBV12-4 to TRBJ2-7; no clear D gene. The CDR3 extends over 13 amino acids. The CDR3 DNA reads as TGTGCCAGCAGCCTAGATCCCTCCAACGAGCAGTACTTC. Protein: CASSLDPSNEQYF.

About this clone: One end of the junction fails to match germline, which may point to a read error. The rearrangement uses TRBV4-1 and TRBJ2-4, with 7 bases matching TRBD1. Germline V lookup: CDR1 MGHRA, CDR2 YSYEKL. This CDR3 comprises 14 residues. CDR3 DNA sequence: TGCGCCAGCAGCCAAGTTAGTATGTACGGGACAGTGGACTTC. It yields the protein CASSQVSMYGTVDF.

The chain employs TRBV24-1 and TRBJ2-3; 7 nucleotides align to TRBD1. Trimming removed 2 bases from V and 4 bases from J; junction bases left unmatched: 11. There are 17 residues in the CDR3. Germline V lookup: CDR1 KGHDR, CDR2 SFDVKD. The CDR3 loop is CATSDSLETGPADTQYF. The CDR3 region has the DNA TGTGCCACCAGTGATTCCTTGGAGACAGGGCCGGCAGATACGCAGTATTTT.

The genes are TRBV5-5 and TRBJ1-5; tentatively, D is TRBD1 (6 bases). CDR1 SGHKS and CDR2 YYEKEE come from the germline V gene (reference sequence). The CDR3 is 14 amino acids. Trimming removed 4 bases at V and 5 bases at J, with 13 bases between. The CDR3 DNA sequence: TGTGCCAGCAGCCCAGGGACAATGGATCAGCCCCAGCATTTT. Translating it yields CASSPGTMDQPQHF.

This clone came up a few times. The J gene is TRBJ1-1, the V gene TRBV30; D is ambiguous. V dropped 4 bases and J dropped 0 bases, with 9 bases sitting between them. The CDR3 is 13 amino acids. Germline loops: CDR1 GTSNPN, CDR2 SVGIG (reference sequence). The DNA of the CDR3 is TGTGCCTGGACCCAGGCGCTGAACACTGAAGCTTTCTTT. The encoded protein is CAWTQALNTEAFF.